These 22 T cell receptor beta chains were all obtained from the same sample, sequenced in a study of blood T cell repertoires in COVID-19. Profiling relied on immunoSEQ multiplex PCR, and the TCRdb table lists in-frame clones only, not all of them. The sample lists hundreds of thousands of clones, approximately 84% occurring once. Sequenced input: PBMCs or T cells enriched from blood (not recorded which). Receptor source: a man aged 40-49 years who had recovered from COVID-19.

This clone appeared a few times. The chain joins TRBV28 to TRBJ2-2, with TRBD2 matching over 12 bases. V gave up 2 bases and J gave up 3 bases; unmatched junction bases: 7. Germline V gene lookup returns CDR1 MDHEN and CDR2 SYDVKM. The CDR3 consists of 18 residues. CDR3 amino acids: CASSLRLAGGPYTGELFF. The CDR3 region has the DNA TGTGCCAGCAGTTTAAGGCTAGCGGGAGGGCCCTACACCGGGGAGCTGTTTTTT.

On this clone: The junction and the germline gene differ at one end; a read error may be behind it. The sample has other DNA sequences that encode this CDR3 too. The chain uses TRBV30 and TRBJ2-7, with 7 positions matching TRBD1. The CDR3 spans 16 residues. CDR1 and CDR2 (germline): GTSNPN, SVGIG (reference sequence). In nucleotides, the CDR3 is TGTGCCTGGAGTGTCCCCACAGGGGATCGTTCCTACGAGCAGTACTTT. Its protein is CAWSVPTGDRSYEQYF.

This clone was seen once. The gene calls are TRBV4-1 and TRBJ1-1; D is uncertain. The CDR3 sequence is 13 residues long. The germline CDR1 and CDR2 sequences are MGHRA and YSYEKL. The V end was cut by 6 bases, the J end by 1 base, with 9 bases between. This CDR3 reads CASRPATNTEAFF. DNA for the CDR3: TGCGCCAGCAGGCCAGCGACGAACACTGAAGCTTTCTTT.

This sequence joins TRBV18 and TRBJ2-3; TRBD2 matches at 12 bases. CDR1 KGHSH and CDR2 LQKENI come from the germline V gene. CDR3 length equals 18 residues. Trimming at V came to 3 bases and at J to 3 bases, leaving 10 bases not matched to a gene. CDR3 sequence reads: CASSPGLAGGPRTDTQYF. CDR3 nucleotide sequence: TGTGCCAGCTCACCGGGGCTAGCGGGAGGGCCTCGGACAGATACGCAGTATTTT.

This chain links TRBV9 with TRBJ2-1; 14 bases line up with TRBD2. CDR3 size: 16 residues. The V and J ends lost 3 bases and 8 bases, in that order; junction bases with no gene match: 7. From germline, CDR1 is SGDLS and CDR2 YYNGEE. The CDR3 here is CASSARGTSGRHEQFF. The CDR3 coding sequence is TGTGCCAGCAGCGCAAGGGGGACTAGCGGGAGACATGAGCAGTTCTTC.

This clone came up many times. This chain connects TRBV24-1 to TRBJ2-3; D uncertain. The CDR3 runs to 16 residues. V dropped 2 bases and J dropped 4 bases, with 15 bases sitting between them. CDR1 KGHDR and CDR2 SFDVKD come from the germline V gene. DNA for the CDR3: TGTGCCACCAGTGATTATAACAGTCGCGATCCAGATACGCAGTATTTT. Translation: CATSDYNSRDPDTQYF.

The rearrangement joins TRBV6-5 to TRBJ1-4, with D maybe TRBD1 (5 bases). The V gene's germline CDR1 is MNHEY and CDR2 SVGAGI. The CDR3 covers 15 residues. Trimming removed 1 base at V and 7 bases at J, with 13 bases between. CDR3 nucleotide sequence: TGTGCCAGCAGTTACTTGGGGGGGAGGACTGAAAAACTGTTTTTT. Its protein is CASSYLGGRTEKLFF.

The rearrangement joins TRBV28 to TRBJ2-3; D gene ambiguous. V gave up 8 bases and J gave up 0 bases, with 9 bases separating them. In germline, CDR1 is MDHEN, CDR2 SYDVKM. The CDR3 has 13 residues. CDR3 sequence: CASVVASTDTQYF. DNA of the CDR3: TGTGCCAGCGTAGTAGCTAGCACAGATACGCAGTATTTT.

Only a few counts were recorded for this clone. This chain connects TRBV6-2 or TRBV6-3 to TRBJ1-2, with 9 bases fitting TRBD1. Germline V gives CDR1 MNHEY, CDR2 SVGEGT. The CDR3 extends over 15 amino acids. V shed 2 bases, J shed 3 bases, and the junction held 4 bases outside the gene matches. CDR3: CASSYVGQGHYGYTF. The DNA of the CDR3 is TGTGCCAGCAGTTACGTAGGACAGGGGCACTATGGCTACACCTTC.

The J gene is TRBJ1-5, the V gene TRBV3-1 (or the pseudogene TRBV3-2), with D tentatively TRBD1 (5 bases). V was pared by 4 bases and J by 9 bases, with 13 bases between. CDR1 and CDR2 from the germline V gene are LGHDT and YNNKEL (reference sequence). The CDR3 loop spans 13 amino acids. The CDR3 DNA reads as TGTGCCAGCAGCCTGACAGAAAAACGGCCCCAGCATTTT. Its translation is CASSLTEKRPQHF.

The chain carries TRBV10-2 and TRBJ2-1; a weak D match, TRBD2 (6 bases). Germline CDR1 is WSHSY and CDR2 is SAAADI. The CDR3 is 15 residues long. Trimming took off 7 bases at V and 4 bases at J, with 17 bases between the two ends. CDR3 sequence (DNA): TGCGCCAGCACTCCGAGGCGGGGCGGATACAATGAGCAGTTCTTC. Encoded protein: CASTPRRGGYNEQFF.

The chain joins TRBV11-2 to TRBJ2-2; the D is unclear. The CDR3 length is 15 residues. CDR1 and CDR2 (germline): SGHAT, FQNNGV. Trimming cost V 2 bases and J 0 bases, with 7 bases left between them. This chain's CDR3 is CASSLFAANTGELFF. The CDR3 DNA reads as TGTGCCAGCAGCTTATTTGCGGCGAACACCGGGGAGCTGTTTTTT.

The genes are TRBV30 and TRBJ2-5; D perhaps matches TRBD2 (6 bases). Trimming took 0 bases from V and 0 from J, leaving 14 bases between them. The germline V gene encodes CDR1 GTSNPN and CDR2 SVGIG (reference sequence). This CDR3 has 16 amino acids. The CDR3 DNA sequence: TGTGCCTGGAGTGTAAATGCCGGGACTTACCAAGAGACCCAGTACTTC. It yields the protein CAWSVNAGTYQETQYF.

This clone was found a few times. The chain recombines TRBV5-1 with TRBJ1-2, with D perhaps TRBD1 (6 bases). There are 14 residues in the CDR3. Germline CDR1 reads SGHRS; CDR2 reads YFSETQ. V was shortened by 7 bases and J by 2 bases, with 15 bases between the two germline ends. CDR3 protein: CASGNGQSNYGYTF. In nucleotides, the CDR3 is TGCGCCAGCGGAAACGGACAGTCCAACTATGGCTACACCTTC.

Only one count was recorded for this clone. The rearrangement joins TRBV11-2 to TRBJ1-2; TRBD1 agrees at 11 bases. The CDR3 loop spans 14 amino acids. V lost 5 bases to trimming and J lost 3 bases; unmatched junction nucleotides: 2. CDR1 SGHAT and CDR2 FQNNGV come from the germline V gene. CDR3 amino acids: CASSPGQGDYGYTF. DNA of the CDR3: TGTGCCAGCAGCCCGGGACAGGGGGACTATGGCTACACCTTC.

This clone appeared a few times. The chain employs TRBV5-1 and TRBJ1-2; D is possibly TRBD1 (6 bases). V lost 0 bases and J lost 0, with 15 bases in between. Germline lookup yields CDR1 SGHRS and CDR2 YFSETQ. The CDR3 spans 17 residues. CDR3 DNA: TGCGCCAGCAGCTTGGCCCGCAGGGGACCTGCTAACTATGGCTACACCTTC. Encoded protein: CASSLARRGPANYGYTF.

This chain joins TRBV20-1 and TRBJ1-2, with D maybe TRBD1 (6 bases). Germline V CDR1 and CDR2: DFQATT, SNEGSKA (reference sequence). This CDR3 has 11 residues. The V end was cut by 5 bases, the J end by 7 bases, with 11 bases between. CDR3 loop: CSAPGVGGYTF. The CDR3 DNA follows: TGCAGTGCTCCAGGGGTCGGTGGCTACACCTTC.

The chain combines TRBV6-5 with TRBJ1-1; a possible D gene is TRBD1 (5 bases). The V gene lost 7 bases and the J gene lost 0 bases, with 12 bases spanning the gap. Germline CDR1 reads MNHEY; CDR2 reads SVGAGI. This CDR3 has 14 amino acids. CDR3 loop: CASIVKGVNTEAFF. CDR3 in DNA: TGTGCCAGCATCGTTAAAGGGGTGAACACTGAAGCTTTCTTT.

The CDR3 DNA sequence: TGTGCTAGTGGGGGTCAGGGGGCTGTAGAGACCCAGTACTTC. Its translation is CASGGQGAVETQYF. The V call is TRBV12-5, the J call TRBJ2-5, with TRBD1 matching over 8 bases. J lost 4 bases, V lost 6 bases, and 7 bases had no gene match. The CDR3 has 14 residues. Germline V gene lookup returns CDR1 LGHNT and CDR2 FRNRAP.

J is TRBJ1-2 and V is TRBV28; tentatively, D is TRBD1 (5 bases). Germline CDR1 MDHEN, CDR2 SYDVKM. Trimming cost V 6 bases and J 4 bases, with 18 bases left between them. This CDR3 has 15 amino acids. The CDR3: CASRPLDSTIYGYTF. CDR3 coding DNA: TGTGCCAGCAGGCCTTTAGACAGCACGATCTATGGCTACACCTTC.

The CDR3 DNA reads TGTGCCAGCAGCCATGGTACAGGGCCACGCAATCAGCCCCAGCATTTT. Its protein product is CASSHGTGPRNQPQHF. This chain connects TRBV4-2 to TRBJ1-5; possible D gene TRBD1, 6 bases. The germline V gene has CDR1 LGHNA and CDR2 YNFKEQ. The V and J ends lost 3 bases and 2 bases respectively, with 14 bases between them. The length of the CDR3 is 16 residues.

A single count supports this clone. Other DNA sequences in this specimen translate into the identical CDR3. The genes are TRBV20-1 and TRBJ2-7, with 9 bases identical to TRBD2. Germline V gives CDR1 DFQATT, CDR2 SNEGSKA (reference sequence). This CDR3 comprises 14 residues. The J segment lost 1 base and the V segment lost 3 bases, leaving 4 bases of the junction unmatched. In nucleotides, the CDR3 is TGCAGTGCTAGTCGGCTAGCGGGGTCCTACGAGCAGTACTTC. This translates into CSASRLAGSYEQYF.